Given below is one TCR beta chain in context. Individuals drawn from about two dozen US areas were roughly 18 to 95 years old. Clinical history reported by participants formed the basis on which cohorts were assigned. The sample comes from a study of blood T cell repertoires in COVID-19. Study details: In each case, the material was cDNA or gDNA derived from T cells, B-cell-depleted T cells, or PBMCs.

The CDR3 length is 13 residues. J was trimmed by 4 bases and V by 11 bases; bases with no gene match: 9. Per germline, CDR1 MRHNA and CDR2 SNTAGT. Per the original data handling: Nucleated cell counts were estimated from reference gene primer amplification. The table came from immunoSEQ multiplex PCR; TCRdb's copy has only in-frame clones and leaves some out. V, J and clone size derive from that table, while D and trimming were established from the DNA sequence. Among about 170,000 clones listed, about 90% were seen once. The receptor was derived from a woman aged 45-65 years who had recovered from COVID-19. This chain connects TRBV6-4 to TRBJ2-7, with 9 bases identical to TRBD1. What was sequenced was PBMCs or T cells enriched from blood (not recorded which). The chain's CDR3 is CARRTGARYEQYF. The CDR3 nucleotides read TGTGCCCGACGGACAGGGGCTAGGTACGAGCAGTACTTC.